A single sample gave rise to the 18 T cell receptor beta chains below, sequenced in a study of blood T cell repertoires in COVID-19. TCRdb keeps only in-frame clones here, not all; method: immunoSEQ multiplex PCR. The sample lists fewer than 300,000 clones; under 90% were seen once. The specimen sequenced was peripheral blood. These receptors all come from a woman aged 45-60 years who had recovered from COVID-19.

This clone was observed at least ten times. CDR3 amino acids: CASVGGYEQYF. CDR3 nucleotides: TGTGCCAGCGTCGGCGGTTACGAGCAGTACTTC. The chain links TRBV28 to TRBJ2-7; D not certain. Germline V lookup: CDR1 MDHEN, CDR2 SYDVKM. V gave up 8 bases and J gave up 4 bases, with 9 bases separating them. The length of the CDR3 is 11 residues.

V is TRBV6-5 and J is TRBJ1-1, with D unclear. This CDR3 has 16 residues. CDR1 is MNHEY and CDR2 is SVGAGI in the germline V gene. V lost 2 bases, J lost 0 bases, and 13 bases lay in between. The chain's CDR3 is CASSYGQNQMNTEAFF. The CDR3 DNA reads TGTGCCAGCAGTTACGGGCAGAACCAGATGAACACTGAAGCTTTCTTT.

This chain connects TRBV19 to TRBJ1-3; D remains unclear. The ends were cut back, 3 bases at V and 0 bases at J, with 15 bases in the middle. The length of the CDR3 is 17 residues. Germline values: CDR1 LNHDA, CDR2 SQIVND (reference sequence). DNA of the CDR3: TGTGCCAGTAGTATCGGGGTCATGGCCCGCTCTGGAAACACCATATATTTT. This sequence encodes CASSIGVMARSGNTIYF.

This rearrangement joins TRBV24-1 to TRBJ1-1; D not resolved. Germline loops: CDR1 KGHDR, CDR2 SFDVKD. The CDR3 runs to 13 residues. V gave up 4 bases and J gave up 1 base, with 6 bases separating them. This chain's CDR3 is CATSEGRNTEAFF. The CDR3 DNA reads TGTGCCACCAGTGAGGGGAGGAACACTGAAGCTTTCTTT.

This rearrangement joins TRBV4-1 to TRBJ1-4; TRBD1 matches 9 bases. The CDR3 runs 15 residues. The junction had 6 bases not matched to a gene; V was cut back by 2 bases and J by 8 bases. Germline V gene sequence: CDR1 MGHRA, CDR2 YSYEKL. The CDR3: CASSQMDRGGEKLFF. The DNA of the CDR3 is TGCGCCAGCAGCCAAATGGACAGGGGCGGGGAAAAACTGTTTTTT.

This CDR3 is CASRSLAKETQYF. As DNA, the CDR3 is TGTGCCAGCAGATCCCTAGCGAAAGAGACCCAGTACTTC. V is TRBV6-5 and J is TRBJ2-5, with D perhaps matching TRBD2 (6 bases). CDR1 is MNHEY, CDR2 SVGAGI, per germline. There are 13 residues in the CDR3. Trimming pared 6 bases from V and 3 bases from J, leaving 11 bases between.

The chain carries TRBV24-1 and TRBJ2-3; tentatively, D is TRBD2 (5 bases). The CDR3 is made up of 16 amino acids. CDR1 is KGHDR and CDR2 is SFDVKD in the germline V gene. Trimming pared 4 bases from V and 0 bases from J, leaving 13 bases between. The CDR3 DNA reads as TGTGCCACCAGTGACGGTGGGTGGACTAGCACAGATACGCAGTATTTT. It encodes CATSDGGWTSTDTQYF.

The chain joins TRBV19 to TRBJ2-7; 9 bases map to TRBD1. The V segment lost 5 bases and the J segment 2 bases; nucleotides outside the gene matches: 4. In germline, CDR1 is LNHDA, CDR2 SQIVND (reference sequence). The CDR3 consists of 14 residues. CDR3 DNA: TGTGCCAGTAGTGCGGGGGACAGGGCCTACGAGCAGTACTTC. Translating it yields CASSAGDRAYEQYF.

This chain connects TRBV3-1 (or the pseudogene TRBV3-2) to TRBJ2-1; TRBD1 might be the D (7 bases). Trimming took off 1 base at V and 0 bases at J, with 13 bases between the two ends. This CDR3 is 17 amino acids long. Germline-derived CDR1 and CDR2 are LGHDT and YNNKEL (reference sequence). The CDR3 DNA reads TGTGCCAGCAGCCAAGCAGGGGGGCCCAGCTCCTACAATGAGCAGTTCTTC. This encodes CASSQAGGPSSYNEQFF.

The chain couples TRBV6-5 to TRBJ1-2; 9 nucleotides line up with TRBD1. This CDR3 spans 14 amino acids. From germline, CDR1 is MNHEY and CDR2 SVGAGI. The V segment lost 6 bases and the J segment 4 bases; nucleotides outside the gene matches: 6. The CDR3 reads CASRRGQGGYGYTF. The CDR3 nucleotides are TGTGCCAGCAGACGGGGACAGGGAGGCTATGGCTACACCTTC.

J is TRBJ2-3 and V is TRBV27; D may be TRBD1 (6 bases). Germline CDR1 reads MNHEY; CDR2 reads SMNVEV (reference sequence). With 6 bases removed from V and 6 bases from J, the gap between germline ends came to 16 bases. The length of the CDR3 is 14 residues. The CDR3 bases are TGTGCCAGCAGCTCCGCCTGGGGGCCGGATACGCAGTATTTT. Its protein is CASSSAWGPDTQYF.

The chain recombines TRBV7-6 with TRBJ2-7; 10 bases align to TRBD1. This CDR3 spans 14 amino acids. Germline V CDR1 and CDR2: SGHVS, FNYEAQ. Unmatched junction bases numbered 3, after V lost 5 bases and J lost 2 bases. The CDR3 loop reads CASSRDRGTYEQYF. CDR3 nucleotide sequence: TGTGCCAGCAGCCGGGACAGGGGTACCTACGAGCAGTACTTC.

The V call is TRBV7-7, the J call TRBJ1-2; no reliable D call. V lost 5 bases and J 8 bases, leaving 15 bases between the germline ends. In germline, CDR1 is SSHAT, CDR2 FNYEAQ (reference sequence). This CDR3 region has 13 residues. CDR3 protein: CASSPMEGGGYTF. The CDR3, as DNA: TGTGCCAGCAGCCCAATGGAGGGAGGAGGCTACACCTTC.

The chain uses TRBV6-5 and TRBJ1-1; no firm D call. Germline lookup yields CDR1 MNHEY and CDR2 SVGAGI. The CDR3 contains 12 residues. V lost 6 bases and J 3 bases, leaving 8 bases between the germline ends. The DNA of the CDR3 is TGTGCCAGCAGCACAACATACACTGAAGCTTTCTTT. It yields the protein CASSTTYTEAFF.

This clone was counted ten times or more. This chain connects TRBV6-2 or TRBV6-3 to TRBJ2-1; 9 bases fit TRBD1. Germline V gene data show CDR1 as MNHEY and CDR2 as SVGEGT. This CDR3 has 15 amino acids. V lost 2 bases and J lost 2; bases outside the gene matches: 1. The CDR3 region is CASSYGTGTYNEQFF. DNA for the CDR3: TGTGCCAGCAGTTACGGGACAGGGACCTACAATGAGCAGTTCTTC.

This chain uses TRBV29-1 with TRBJ2-1; TRBD2 agrees at 11 bases. With 5 bases clipped from V and 7 bases from J, the junction kept 7 bases outside the gene matches. The CDR3 consists of 14 residues. Germline CDR1 is SQVTM and CDR2 is ANQGSEA. The CDR3 loop reads CSVFALAGGNEQFF. The CDR3 coding sequence is TGCAGCGTTTTCGCCCTAGCGGGAGGAAATGAGCAGTTCTTC.

V is TRBV18 and J is TRBJ1-6, with D possibly TRBD1 on 6 matching bases. Per the germline V gene, CDR1 is KGHSH and CDR2 is LQKENI. V lost 2 bases to trimming and J lost 10 bases, with 12 bases between them. The CDR3 has 14 amino acids. CDR3 sequence (DNA): TGTGCCAGCTCACCAGACAGGACGGGGTCACCCCTCCACTTT. It is translated as CASSPDRTGSPLHF.

The sample holds a few counts of this clone. The chain is built from TRBV7-3 and TRBJ1-2; 9 positions match TRBD1. Per germline, CDR1 SGHTA and CDR2 FQGTGA. Unmatched junction bases numbered 5, after V lost 6 bases and J lost 6 bases. This CDR3 region has 13 residues. The CDR3 nucleotides read TGTGCCAGCAGACGGGACAGGGATGATGGCTACACCTTC. Translation gives CASRRDRDDGYTF.